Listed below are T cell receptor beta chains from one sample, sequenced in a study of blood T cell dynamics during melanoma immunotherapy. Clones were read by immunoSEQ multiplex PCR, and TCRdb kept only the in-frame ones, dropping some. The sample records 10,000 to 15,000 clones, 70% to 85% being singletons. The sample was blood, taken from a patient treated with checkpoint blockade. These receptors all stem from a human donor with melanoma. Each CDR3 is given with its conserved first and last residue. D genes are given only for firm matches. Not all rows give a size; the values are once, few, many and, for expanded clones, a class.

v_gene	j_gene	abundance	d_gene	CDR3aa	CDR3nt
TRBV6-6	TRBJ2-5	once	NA	CASSDQLDTQYF	TGTGCCAGCAGTGACCAATTGGATACCCAGTACTTC
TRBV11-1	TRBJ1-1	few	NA	CASSLHGLNTEAFF	TGTGCCAGCAGCTTACACGGGCTGAACACTGAAGCTTTCTTT
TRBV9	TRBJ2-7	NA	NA	CASSPSGPGRVHEQYF	TGTGCCAGCAGCCCTAGTGGTCCTGGTCGAGTCCACGAGCAGTACTTC
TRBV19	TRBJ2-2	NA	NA	CASSSYNGAELFF	TGTGCCAGTAGTAGCTATAATGGCGCGGAGCTGTTTTTT
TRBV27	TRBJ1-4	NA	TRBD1	CASSLSGGDEKLFF	TGTGCCAGCAGCCTATCAGGGGGTGATGAAAAACTGTTTTTT
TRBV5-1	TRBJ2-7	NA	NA	CASSQLPSYEQYF	TGCGCCAGCAGCCAACTCCCCAGCTACGAGCAGTACTTC
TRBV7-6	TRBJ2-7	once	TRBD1	CASSSRGTGRIDEQYF	TGTGCCAGCAGCTCGCGTGGGACAGGGAGGATTGACGAGCAGTACTTC
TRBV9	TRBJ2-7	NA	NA	CASSVDHEDEQYF	TGTGCCAGCAGCGTAGATCATGAGGACGAGCAGTACTTC
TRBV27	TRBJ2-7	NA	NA	CASSFGQGLGEQYF	TGTGCCAGCAGTTTTGGGCAGGGCCTAGGCGAGCAGTACTTC
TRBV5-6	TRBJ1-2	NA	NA	CARSWGGLGGKDGYTF	TGTGCCCGCAGCTGGGGGGGCCTTGGGGGTAAGGATGGCTACACCTTC
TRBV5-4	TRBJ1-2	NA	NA	CASSFGQGNREGYTF	TGTGCCAGCAGCTTCGGGCAGGGAAATCGGGAAGGCTACACCTTC
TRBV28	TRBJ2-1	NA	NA	CASSLADSHGLEQFF	TGTGCCAGCAGTTTGGCGGACTCCCACGGGCTTGAGCAGTTCTTC
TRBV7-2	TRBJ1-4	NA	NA	CASSLVPPAAGINEKLFF	TGTGCCAGCAGCTTAGTCCCCCCAGCGGCGGGGATTAATGAAAAACTGTTTTTT
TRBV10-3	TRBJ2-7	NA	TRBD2	CATLGVAGGEQYF	TGTGCCACACTAGGGGTAGCGGGAGGCGAGCAGTACTTC
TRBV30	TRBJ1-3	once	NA	CAWSVGQNGDTIYF	TGTGCCTGGAGTGTAGGACAGAATGGGGACACCATATATTTT
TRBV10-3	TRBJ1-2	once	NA	CAISENRAYGYTF	TGTGCCATCAGTGAGAACAGGGCATATGGCTACACCTTC
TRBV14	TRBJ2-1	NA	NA	CASSHRGSSSYNEQFF	TGTGCCAGCAGCCACAGGGGCTCTAGCTCCTACAATGAGCAGTTCTTC
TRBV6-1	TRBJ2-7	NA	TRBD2	CASKWGGAYEQYF	TGTGCCAGTAAATGGGGGGGGGCCTACGAGCAGTACTTC
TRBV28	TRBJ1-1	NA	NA	CASSAPLGIMNTEAFF	TGTGCCAGCAGTGCCCCTCTAGGGATAATGAACACTGAAGCTTTCTTT
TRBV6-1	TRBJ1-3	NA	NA	CASSENWSGNTIYF	TGTGCCAGCAGTGAAAATTGGTCTGGAAACACCATATATTTT
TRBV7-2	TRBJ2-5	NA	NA	CASSFSETQYF	TGTGCCAGCAGCTTTTCCGAGACCCAGTACTTC
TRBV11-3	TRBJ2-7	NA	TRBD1	CASSPGQGAWEQYF	TGTGCCAGCAGCCCCGGACAGGGGGCATGGGAGCAGTACTTC
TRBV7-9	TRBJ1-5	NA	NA	CASSPSLGGSNQPQHF	TGTGCCAGCAGCCCAAGCCTGGGGGGTAGCAATCAGCCCCAGCATTTT
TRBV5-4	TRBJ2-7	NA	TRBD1	CASSLSGTGSYEQYF	TGTGCCAGCAGCTTGTCCGGGACAGGGTCCTACGAGCAGTACTTC
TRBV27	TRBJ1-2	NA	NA	CASSGGLQGLYGYTF	TGTGCCAGCAGTGGGGGCCTTCAGGGGCTATATGGCTACACCTTC
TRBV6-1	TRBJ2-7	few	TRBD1	CASTGTGGVGEQYF	TGTGCCAGCACCGGGACAGGGGGAGTAGGCGAGCAGTACTTC